Following are 3 T cell receptor beta chains from one sample sequenced in a study of neurological immune-mediated disorders. TCRdb re-called the 5' RACE reads through MiXCR, storing one row per CDR3 protein. The table records tens of thousands of distinct CDR3 sequences, less than 5.5% of them present only once. The sequenced sample was PBMCs. These receptors all come from a man between 18 and 35 years old with multiple sclerosis.

This clonotype has a count of ten or more. The V and J genes are TRBV2 and TRBJ2-3; TRBD2 is a possible D gene (5 bases). The CDR3 runs to 17 residues. Germline values: CDR1 SNHLY, CDR2 FYNNEI. Between the trimmed V and J ends, which lost 4 bases and 0 bases, there was a span of 17 bases. Here the CDR3 reads CASSAHPQRPSTDTQYF. Here the CDR3 DNA reads TGTGCCAGCAGTGCTCACCCCCAGCGGCCGAGCACAGATACGCAGTATTTT. Full variable domain (missing parts from reference TRBV2 and TRBJ2-3): EPEVTQTPSHQVTQMGQEVILRCVPISNHLYFYWYRQILGQKVEFLVSFYNNEISEKSEIFDDQFSVERPDGSNFTLKIRSTKLEDSAMYFCASSAHPQRPSTDTQYFGPGTRLTVL.

This clonotype has a count of ten or more. The J gene is TRBJ2-3, the V gene TRBV6-4; no clear D gene. V lost 4 bases and J 3 bases, leaving 8 bases between the germline ends. The germline V gene encodes CDR1 MRHNA and CDR2 SNTAGT. The CDR3 is 13 amino acids. Here the CDR3 DNA reads TGTGCCAGCAGTGTTGAGCAAACAGATACGCAGTATTTT. This translates into CASSVEQTDTQYF.

This clonotype was observed at least ten times. The chain links TRBV6-6 to TRBJ2-1; weak D call: TRBD1 (6 bases). V was cut by 0 bases and J by 1 base, with 10 bases left in between. Per the germline V gene, CDR1 is MNHNY and CDR2 is SVGAGI (reference sequence). This CDR3 spans 16 amino acids. The CDR3 DNA reads TGTGCCAGCAGTTACTCGAGGGGGAAGTCCTACAATGAGCAGTTCTTC. Protein product: CASSYSRGKSYNEQFF.